Listed below are T cell receptor beta chains from one sample, sequenced in a study of Siglec-9 on CD8 T cells in melanoma. Clones were sequenced by immunoSEQ multiplex PCR, and TCRdb holds only the in-frame ones, with some missing. This sample yields approximately 39,000 clones, of which about 80% are seen a single time; more than 1.5% belongs to the top ten. The specimen was Siglec-9- CD8+ T cells sorted from blood. The receptors derive from a human donor in good health. Each CDR3 is given with its conserved first and last residue. D genes are given only for firm matches. The size field is filled for only some rows; it gives once, few, many or a size class.

-,once,TRBV10-3,TRBJ2-7,TGTGCCACTGAGGACAGCTACGAGCAGTACTTC,CATEDSYEQYF
-,-,TRBV7-9,TRBJ2-6,TGTGCCAGCAGCTTGGACATTAGGGGCTCTGGGGCCAACGTCCTGACTTTC,CASSLDIRGSGANVLTF
-,few,TRBV7-6,TRBJ1-1,TGTGCCAGCAGCCCTTGGGACACTGAAGCTTTCTTT,CASSPWDTEAFF
-,-,TRBV5-5,TRBJ2-2,TGTGCCAGCAGCCAATCAGGGAACACCGGGGAGCTGTTTTTT,CASSQSGNTGELFF
-,few,TRBV4-1,TRBJ1-1,TGCGCCAGCAGCCAAGAGCAGAGACTGTTAGCTTTCTTT,CASSQEQRLLAFF
TRBD2,-,TRBV28,TRBJ2-7,TGTGCCAGCAGTCCCCCCGGGCGGGGGGGAGCCTACGAGCAGTACTTC,CASSPPGRGGAYEQYF
TRBD2,-,TRBV11-2,TRBJ2-1,TGTGCCAGCAGCTCGGGACTACCTAATGAGCAGTTCTTC,CASSSGLPNEQFF
TRBD2,-,TRBV7-9,TRBJ2-5,TGTGCCAGCAGCTTGATCGGACTAGCGGGATTGCAAGAGACCCAGTACTTC,CASSLIGLAGLQETQYF
TRBD1,few,TRBV7-9,TRBJ1-2,TGTGCCAGCAGCTTAGAGGGGGACAGGGTCTATGGCTACACCTTC,CASSLEGDRVYGYTF
-,-,TRBV6-4,TRBJ2-2,TGTGCCAGCAGTGACTCCGGGAACAGGGAAACCGGGGAGCTGTTTTTT,CASSDSGNRETGELFF
-,-,TRBV7-9,TRBJ2-7,TGTGCCAGCAGCCGGGACGTGGCCTACGAGCAGTACTTC,CASSRDVAYEQYF
TRBD1,-,TRBV27,TRBJ1-1,TGTGCCAGCAGTTTCCTACAGGGGGTAGGTGAAGCTTTCTTT,CASSFLQGVGEAFF
-,-,TRBV15,TRBJ2-3,TGTGCCACCAGCAGAGATCTTCCACCCCATACGCAGTATTTT,CATSRDLPPHTQYF
-,-,TRBV11-2,TRBJ2-1,TGTGCCAGCAGCTTCTCACTTTCGAATGAGCAGTTCTTC,CASSFSLSNEQFF
TRBD1,-,TRBV6-5,TRBJ1-5,TGTGCCAGCAGTGGACAGGGGAGTCAGCCCCAGCATTTT,CASSGQGSQPQHF
-,-,TRBV7-9,TRBJ1-1,TGTGCCAGCAGCTTAGAAACCCGCTGGGACACTGAAGCTTTCTTT,CASSLETRWDTEAFF
TRBD2,-,TRBV7-9,TRBJ2-1,TGTGCCAGCAGCTTAGAGCGGGAGCTCCGGGAGCAGTTCTTC,CASSLERELREQFF
TRBD1,-,TRBV18,TRBJ2-3,TGTGCCAGCTCATCAACCCTTAGGACAGGGGGCAACACAGATACGCAGTATTTT,CASSSTLRTGGNTDTQYF
-,-,TRBV28,TRBJ2-1,TGTGCCAGCAGTCCAGGGGACTCCTACAATGAGCAGTTCTTC,CASSPGDSYNEQFF
TRBD2,-,TRBV5-1,TRBJ2-1,TGCGCCAGCAGCTTTGGCACCCTAGCGGAGGCCAATGAGCAGTTCTTC,CASSFGTLAEANEQFF
TRBD1,-,TRBV7-2,TRBJ1-1,TGTGCCAGCAGCTGGGACAGGGGGGAATTGGGGACTGAAGCTTTCTTT,CASSWDRGELGTEAFF
-,-,TRBV7-9,TRBJ2-5,TGTGCCAGCAGCTTAGAGATCTGGGGTCAAGAGACCCAGTACTTC,CASSLEIWGQETQYF
TRBD2,-,TRBV7-9,TRBJ2-1,TGTGCCAGCAGCTCAGGACTAGCGTCCTACAATGAGCAGTTCTTC,CASSSGLASYNEQFF
-,-,TRBV18,TRBJ2-2,TGTGCCAGCTCACCCGGACGTCACACCGGGGAGCTGTTTTTT,CASSPGRHTGELFF
-,-,TRBV15,TRBJ1-1,TGTGCCACCAGCAGAGCCTCAGCTGAAGCTTTCTTT,CATSRASAEAFF
-,-,TRBV29-1,TRBJ2-1,TGCAGCGTGCCGGAGACGGCGTTTTACAATGAGCAGTTCTTC,CSVPETAFYNEQFF
-,few,TRBV7-8,TRBJ1-1,TGTGCCAGCAGCTCTATTACAATGGGGCCGATTGAAGCTTTCTTT,CASSSITMGPIEAFF
TRBD1,-,TRBV5-6,TRBJ1-2,TGTGCCAGCAGCTTGGGGACAGGGGGCTATGGCTACACCTTC,CASSLGTGGYGYTF
TRBD2,-,TRBV28,TRBJ2-7,TGTGCCAGCAGTTTAGTTGAGCGGGAGGAGAAGTACGAGCAGTACTTC,CASSLVEREEKYEQYF
-,-,TRBV11-3,TRBJ1-5,TGTGCCAGCAGCTTAGGTCCCTCCGGCCAGCCCCAGCATTTT,CASSLGPSGQPQHF
-,-,TRBV29-1,TRBJ2-3,TGCAGCGTTGAAATCCCACAGGGTGGCGCAGATACGCAGTATTTT,CSVEIPQGGADTQYF
TRBD1,-,TRBV9,TRBJ1-2,TGTGCCAGCAGCGTAGAAAACAGGGGAATCTATGGCTACACCTTC,CASSVENRGIYGYTF
-,-,TRBV5-4,TRBJ1-1,TGTGCCAGCAGCCCAGGTAGGGAGGGCATGAACACTGAAGCTTTCTTT,CASSPGREGMNTEAFF
-,-,TRBV4-1,TRBJ1-1,TGCGCCAGCAGCCAACATCGTACCGCTGAAGCTTTCTTT,CASSQHRTAEAFF
-,few,TRBV10-3,TRBJ1-1,TGTGCCATCAGAGACAGCGAAAACACTGAAGCTTTCTTT,CAIRDSENTEAFF
TRBD2,-,TRBV2,TRBJ2-1,TGTGCCAGCACGGACGGGGGGGCCGTTAGGGAGCAGTTCTTC,CASTDGGAVREQFF
TRBD1,-,TRBV5-6,TRBJ1-1,TGTGCCAGCAGCTGGGGGACAGGGGGCGCGGGGACTGAAGCTTTCTTT,CASSWGTGGAGTEAFF
-,-,TRBV11-2,TRBJ2-7,TGTGCCAGCAGCTCTTACGGGGGAGCCTACGAGCAGTACTTC,CASSSYGGAYEQYF
-,-,TRBV5-1,TRBJ1-6,TGCGCCAGCAGCTTGGAGGGGTTTAATTCACCCCTCCACTTT,CASSLEGFNSPLHF
TRBD2,-,TRBV4-1,TRBJ2-2,TGCGCCAGCAGTTACACTAGCGGGCACACCGGGGAGCTGTTTTTT,CASSYTSGHTGELFF
TRBD1,-,TRBV7-3,TRBJ1-1,TGTGCCAGCAGCCCAGAGGACAGGGTAGAAGCTTTCTTT,CASSPEDRVEAFF
-,-,TRBV29-1,TRBJ1-2,TGCAGCGTTCCCCACTCAAGGGGCGGCTACACCTTC,CSVPHSRGGYTF
TRBD2,-,TRBV19,TRBJ2-5,TGTGCCAGTAGTGAGCACAACGGACTAGATGAGACCCAGTACTTC,CASSEHNGLDETQYF
-,few,TRBV7-9,TRBJ1-5,TGTGCCAGCAGCGCCTGGGAGCTGAATCAGCCCCAGCATTTT,CASSAWELNQPQHF